The next 20 T cell receptor beta chains were all read from a single sample in a study of blood T cell repertoires in COVID-19. Repertoires were generated with immunoSEQ multiplex PCR, while TCRdb's copy carries only in-frame clones and drops some. Of approximately 250,000 clones listed, 84% are singletons. The source material was peripheral blood. These receptors were obtained from a middle-aged woman who had recovered from COVID-19.

This chain joins TRBV25-1 and TRBJ2-3; no firm D call. The CDR3 is 14 amino acids. V dropped 4 bases and J dropped 0 bases, with 8 bases sitting between them. Germline CDR1 reads MGHDK; CDR2 reads SYGVNS. CDR3 DNA sequence: TGTGCCAGCAGTGGTATCCTTAGCACAGATACGCAGTATTTT. Translation gives CASSGILSTDTQYF. The full variable domain, in which reference TRBV25-1 and TRBJ2-3 provide the parts outside the CDR3, is EADIYQTPRYLVIGTGKKITLECSQTMGHDKMYWYQQDPGMELHLIHYSYGVNSTEKGDLSSESTVSRIRTEHFPLTLESARPSHTSQYLCASSGILSTDTQYFGPGTRLTVL.

This clone has more than one count but fewer than ten. At one boundary the junction diverges from the germline segment, which might be a read error. V gene TRBV3-1 (or the pseudogene TRBV3-2) combines with J gene TRBJ1-1; TRBD1 matches 8 bases. CDR1 and CDR2 from the germline V gene are LGHDT and YNNKEL (reference sequence). CDR3 size: 14 residues. CDR3 residues: CASSQDLTGAEPSF. The CDR3 DNA follows: TGTGCCAGCAGCCAAGATCTGACAGGGGCCGAACCCTCCTTT.

The V gene is TRBV29-1, the J gene TRBJ2-3; 8 bases are shared with TRBD2. J was trimmed by 14 bases and V by 0 bases; bases with no gene match: 10. This CDR3 contains 13 residues. Germline CDR1 is SQVTM and CDR2 is ANQGSEA. DNA for the CDR3: TGCAGCGTTGAAGATCCCGGGGGGGCCGTGCCGTATTTT. Translation: CSVEDPGGAVPYF.

The genes are TRBV9 and TRBJ1-6, with no clear D. V shed 0 bases and J shed 9 bases, with 10 bases lying between them. Germline loops: CDR1 SGDLS, CDR2 YYNGEE. The CDR3 is made up of 14 amino acids. The CDR3 region has the DNA TGTGCCAGCAGCGTAGCTGAGTTACGTTCACCCCTCCACTTT. It is translated as CASSVAELRSPLHF.

The genes are TRBV7-9 and TRBJ1-2; D is ambiguous. V was shortened by 2 bases and J by 6 bases, with 13 bases between the two germline ends. The germline gives CDR1 SEHNR, CDR2 FQNEAQ (reference sequence). The CDR3 is made up of 14 amino acids. The CDR3 here is CASSLREGTDGYTF. CDR3 bases: TGTGCCAGCAGCTTACGGGAAGGTACGGATGGCTACACCTTC.

In the case of this clone: One end of the junction is discordant with germline, which a read error may explain. Other DNA sequences in the sample encode the same CDR3. J is TRBJ1-1 and V is TRBV5-1; TRBD1 is a possible D gene (5 bases). The CDR3 consists of 18 residues. The germline gives CDR1 SGHRS, CDR2 YFSETQ. The CDR3 spells CASSPQHIGSQGGTEAFF. The CDR3 coding sequence is TGCGCCAGCAGCCCACAACATATCGGTAGTCAGGGAGGCACTGAAGCTTTTTTT.

CDR3 nucleotide sequence: TGTGCCAGCAGCTCCCAGAGGGCTCTCCGGCCGAACACTGAAGCTTTCTTT. Residues: CASSSQRALRPNTEAFF. This chain joins TRBV28 and TRBJ1-1; D unclear. Trimming shortened V by 6 bases and J by 1 base, and 21 bases separated the two germline ends. CDR3 length: 17 residues. Germline assignment: CDR1 MDHEN and CDR2 SYDVKM.

This clone has just a few counts. The chain combines TRBV10-1 with TRBJ1-3; D not certain. The CDR3 covers 13 residues. V lost 6 bases, J lost 0 bases, and 6 bases lay in between. Looked up from germline, CDR1 is WNHNN and CDR2 is SYGVQD (reference sequence). In nucleotides, the CDR3 is TGCGCCAGCAGCCCCAGCTCTGGAAACACCATATATTTT. It translates to CASSPSSGNTIYF.

This clone was found once. The chain's CDR3 is CASSLEGAFSYEQYF. As DNA, the CDR3 is TGTGCCAGCAGCCTTGAGGGGGCCTTTTCCTACGAGCAGTACTTC. The chain is built from TRBV3-1 (or the pseudogene TRBV3-2) and TRBJ2-7; TRBD1 agrees at 7 bases. The CDR3 sequence is 15 residues long. Germline CDR1 reads LGHDT; CDR2 reads YNNKEL (reference sequence). V lost 4 bases to trimming and J lost 1 base; unmatched junction nucleotides: 7.

The gene calls are TRBV5-1 and TRBJ2-5; perhaps TRBD1 as D (6 bases). Trimming removed 2 bases from V and 5 bases from J, with 10 bases in between. Germline CDR1 and CDR2: SGHRS and YFSETQ. The CDR3 is made up of 13 amino acids. CDR3 sequence reads: CASSFNQGETQYF. CDR3 DNA: TGCGCCAGCAGCTTCAATCAGGGGGAGACCCAGTACTTC.

This clone was found once. Other DNA sequences in the same sample also yield this CDR3. V usage is TRBV19 and J usage is TRBJ1-5; 7 positions match TRBD1. Germline assignment: CDR1 LNHDA and CDR2 SQIVND (reference sequence). The V gene end was trimmed by 6 bases and the J gene end by 5 bases; junction bases not matched to a gene: 4. This CDR3 region has 13 residues. The CDR3 reads CASSSQGYQPQHF. DNA for the CDR3: TGTGCCAGTAGCTCACAGGGGTATCAGCCCCAGCATTTT.

In its sample, this clone was seen once. V is TRBV5-6 and J is TRBJ2-5; D unresolved. In germline, CDR1 is SGHDT, CDR2 YYEEEE. CDR3 length: 14 amino acids. The germline V and J ends were trimmed by 0 bases and 0 bases, with 6 bases remaining between them. Here the CDR3 reads CASSLVQYQETQYF. CDR3 nucleotides: TGTGCCAGCAGCTTGGTGCAGTACCAAGAGACCCAGTACTTC.

V gene TRBV6-1 combines with J gene TRBJ1-2; maybe TRBD1 (5 bases). Germline-derived CDR1 and CDR2 are MNHNS and SASEGT. This CDR3 region has 15 residues. V lost 0 bases and J lost 8, with 16 bases in between. DNA for the CDR3: TGTGCCAGCAGTGAAGCGGGGCCTTCCGGCGAGGGCTACACCTTC. This encodes CASSEAGPSGEGYTF.

This sequence joins TRBV6-6 and TRBJ2-7, with 7 bases aligning to TRBD2. This CDR3 is built from 13 residues. V was pared by 2 bases and J by 5 bases, with 3 bases of the junction left unmatched. Germline CDR1 is MNHNY and CDR2 is SVGAGI (reference sequence). This CDR3 reads CASSYREGDEQYF. The CDR3 coding sequence is TGTGCCAGCAGTTACAGGGAGGGAGACGAGCAGTACTTC.

The chain is built from TRBV5-1 and TRBJ2-5; TRBD2 matches at 8 bases. CDR3 length: 14 residues. Per the germline V gene, CDR1 is SGHRS and CDR2 is YFSETQ. J gave up 1 base and V 4 bases, and 3 bases lay outside the gene matches. CDR3 residues: CASSQGLVQETQYF. The CDR3 DNA sequence: TGCGCCAGCAGCCAGGGACTAGTCCAAGAGACCCAGTACTTC.

As concerns this clone: The same CDR3 can be traced to other DNA sequences in this sample. The chain links TRBV18 to TRBJ2-7; 7 positions match TRBD2. The germline CDR1 and CDR2 sequences are KGHSH and LQKENI. The CDR3 is made up of 13 amino acids. The junction had 0 bases not matched to a gene; V was cut back by 0 bases and J by 4 bases. The CDR3 loop reads CASSPPGGYEQYF. DNA for the CDR3: TGTGCCAGCTCACCACCGGGGGGGTACGAGCAGTACTTC.

V usage is TRBV24-1 and J usage is TRBJ2-3; D gene unclear. V was clipped by 8 bases and J by 2 bases, with 10 bases between them. The CDR3 sequence is 13 residues long. The germline CDR1 and CDR2 sequences are KGHDR and SFDVKD. CDR3 nucleotides: TGTGCCACCACCAGCGTGACCACAGATACGCAGTATTTT. Translation: CATTSVTTDTQYF.

The V gene is TRBV23-1, the J gene TRBJ1-1, with D perhaps matching TRBD1 (5 bases). TRBV23-1 is known as an ORF, though its function is uncertain. The CDR3 is 15 residues long. V was cut by 3 bases and J by 1 base, with 12 bases left in between. The CDR3 sequence: CASSHPTEQNTEAFF. CDR3 DNA sequence: TGCGCCAGCAGTCATCCGACAGAACAGAACACTGAAGCTTTCTTT.

This sequence joins TRBV11-2 and TRBJ2-3; 8 positions match TRBD1. The CDR3 length is 17 residues. Losses at the gene ends were 4 bases for V and 5 bases for J; bases not matched to a gene: 14. Germline V lookup: CDR1 SGHAT, CDR2 FQNNGV. In DNA, the CDR3 is TGTGCCAGCAGCTACCTTCGACAGGGGTTAGCCTTAGATACGCAGTATTTT. Translating gives CASSYLRQGLALDTQYF. The full variable domain, rest sourced from reference TRBV11-2 and TRBJ2-3, is EAGVAQSPRYKIIEKRQSVAFWCNPISGHATLYWYQQILGQGPKLLIQFQNNGVVDDSQLPKDRFSAERLKGVDSTLKIQPAKLEDSAVYLCASSYLRQGLALDTQYFGPGTRLTVL.

The rearrangement joins TRBV5-6 to TRBJ1-1; no firm D call. The CDR3 is 13 residues long. Germline V gene sequence: CDR1 SGHDT, CDR2 YYEEEE. V lost 2 bases, J lost 2 bases, and 7 bases lay in between. CDR3 loop: CASSFQDNTEAFF. The CDR3 DNA reads TGTGCCAGCAGCTTCCAGGATAACACTGAAGCTTTCTTT.